One and the same sample provided the 20 T cell receptor beta chains below, sequenced in a study of CXCR3-negative and CXCR3-positive naive CD8 T cells. The study made its TRB cDNA libraries by 5' RACE, adding UMI labels. From the 5' RACE reads, TCRdb lists one entry per CDR3 protein and no DNA. The table for this sample gives over 35,000 distinct CDR3 sequences. Input material: naive CXCR3- CD8+ T cells from blood. As to subset: CD45RO-CCR7+CD27+CD95- naive CD8+ T cells lacking CXCR3 (TNR3-). The receptors were sampled from a human donor in good health. Some clones in this sample may be carry-over from other donors' samples.

The gene calls are TRBV19 and TRBJ1-3. CDR3 length equals 13 residues. From germline, CDR1 is LNHDA and CDR2 SQIVND (reference sequence). The CDR3: CASSLASGNTIYF.

J is TRBJ2-7 and V is TRBV28. This CDR3 is 13 amino acids long. Germline V gives CDR1 MDHEN, CDR2 SYDVKM. The CDR3 loop is CASSPGDSYEQYF.

The gene calls are TRBV6-2 or TRBV6-3 and TRBJ1-3; TCRdb lists TRBD1, though no DNA is available to test this call. Looked up from germline, CDR1 is MNHEY and CDR2 is SVGEGT. This CDR3 has 15 amino acids. The CDR3 loop reads CASSRGQGSHNTIYF.

The rearrangement uses TRBV20-1 and TRBJ2-7; the D call from TCRdb, TRBD2, cannot be confirmed without DNA. CDR1 and CDR2 from the germline V gene are DFQATT and SNEGSKA (reference sequence). The CDR3 covers 14 residues. CDR3 in amino acids: CSARGLAGEHEQYF.

The gene calls are TRBV11-1 and TRBJ2-1; as DNA is missing, the TRBD1 call by TCRdb cannot be tested. Germline V gene lookup returns CDR1 SGHAT and CDR2 FQDESV (reference sequence). The CDR3 has 14 residues. The CDR3 sequence: CAVGGGGSYNEQFF.

V and J are TRBV12-3 or TRBV12-4 and TRBJ2-3. The CDR3 is 14 amino acids. The CDR3 reads CASSSSGDTATQYF.

The CDR3 spells CASSIGTGPQYF. This rearrangement joins TRBV28 to TRBJ2-7; TCRdb calls TRBD1, which cannot be checked without DNA. This CDR3 spans 12 amino acids. Germline CDR1 reads MDHEN; CDR2 reads SYDVKM. The full variable domain, in which reference TRBV28 and TRBJ2-7 provide the parts outside the CDR3, is DVKVTQSSRYLVKRTGEKVFLECVQDMDHENMFWYRQDPGLGLRLIYFSYDVKMKEKGDIPEGYSVSREKKERFSLILESASTNQTSMYLCASSIGTGPQYFGPGTRLTVT.

The chain joins TRBV6-5 to TRBJ2-1; TCRdb names TRBD1, which stays unverified in the absence of DNA. Per the germline V gene, CDR1 is MNHEY and CDR2 is SVGAGI. This CDR3 has 15 residues. The CDR3 here is CASSRQGIPYNEQFF.

The V gene is TRBV12-3 or TRBV12-4, the J gene TRBJ2-1. This CDR3 comprises 12 residues. The CDR3 reads CASNGWNNEQFF.

V is TRBV27 and J is TRBJ2-7; no DNA is available, so the TRBD2 call from TCRdb remains unchecked. Looked up from germline, CDR1 is MNHEY and CDR2 is SMNVEV (reference sequence). The CDR3 runs to 15 residues. The CDR3 sequence: CASSLLGEARTEQYF.

V usage is TRBV10-3 and J usage is TRBJ2-1; TCRdb selects TRBD2, and the lack of DNA leaves this call unchecked. Germline loops: CDR1 ENHRY, CDR2 SYGVKD. The CDR3 consists of 15 residues. The CDR3 loop is CAIRLAGNSYNEQFF.

The chain has TRBV7-9 and TRBJ2-7; TCRdb gives TRBD1 as the D gene, but with no DNA this cannot be confirmed. The germline gives CDR1 SEHNR, CDR2 FQNEAQ (reference sequence). This CDR3 spans 16 amino acids. The CDR3 here is CASSLGHSEHVDEQYF.

The chain is built from TRBV7-8 and TRBJ2-7. The length of the CDR3 is 13 residues. Germline lookup yields CDR1 SGHVS and CDR2 FQNEAQ. CDR3 sequence reads: CPSSLSQTYEQYF.

This sequence joins TRBV28 and TRBJ2-2; TCRdb outputs TRBD1, but without DNA this stays unchecked. The V gene's germline CDR1 is MDHEN and CDR2 SYDVKM. This CDR3 has 15 amino acids. The CDR3 sequence: CASSPALSAPGELFF.

V usage is TRBV15 and J usage is TRBJ2-7; TCRdb gives TRBD1 as the D gene, but with no DNA this cannot be confirmed. Germline loops: CDR1 LNHNV, CDR2 YYDKDF (reference sequence). The CDR3 contains 16 residues. Here the CDR3 reads CATSRGGGQVLYEQYF.

V is TRBV2 and J is TRBJ2-7. The CDR3 extends over 15 amino acids. The germline CDR1 and CDR2 sequences are SNHLY and FYNNEI. CDR3 sequence: CASSELREKSYEQYF.

This sequence joins TRBV29-1 and TRBJ2-1; no DNA is available, so the TRBD1 call from TCRdb remains unchecked. Germline CDR1 is SQVTM and CDR2 is ANQGSEA. The CDR3 spans 13 residues. The CDR3 is CSAGEIQGNEQFF.

The rearrangement joins TRBV6-5 to TRBJ1-3; TCRdb's D call, TRBD1, is unchecked because there is no DNA. Germline V gives CDR1 MNHEY, CDR2 SVGAGI. This CDR3 has 16 amino acids. This CDR3 is CASSLLAPGPGNTIYF.

Frequency places this clonotype as medium-sized (0.01 to 0.1%). The V gene is TRBV6-5, the J gene TRBJ1-6. The CDR3 covers 14 residues. CDR1 is MNHEY, CDR2 SVGAGI, per germline. The CDR3 protein is CASSQDFYNSPLHF.

V usage is TRBV9 and J usage is TRBJ2-1; the TCRdb D gene call, TRBD1, has no DNA to confirm it. The CDR3 is made up of 16 amino acids. Looked up from germline, CDR1 is SGDLS and CDR2 is YYNGEE. CDR3 region: CASSGPGRTSYNEQFF.